This T cell receptor beta chain stems from a study of blood T cell repertoires in COVID-19. The wider study: Italy, Spain and the United States were the sources of the convalescent and acute COVID-19 samples.

The CDR3 runs to 15 residues. The germline V gene encodes CDR1 LGHNA and CDR2 YSLEER. V gave up 2 bases and J gave up 0 bases; unmatched junction bases: 2. Profiling relied on immunoSEQ multiplex PCR, and the TCRdb table lists in-frame clones only, not all of them. Among tens of thousands of clones, under 95% were seen once, and the ten largest hold over 25%. This chain connects TRBV4-3 to TRBJ2-3; 7 positions match TRBD1. The receptor's source is a man aged 70 or older with active COVID-19. The source material was peripheral blood. For the CDR3, the DNA is TGCGCCAGCAGCCAATTGACAGGGAGCACAGATACGCAGTATTTT. It yields the protein CASSQLTGSTDTQYF.